The sequence of this TCR beta chain was determined in a study of blood T cells in healthy people across ages (dated by TCRdb to the mid-2010s). Broadly, across the study: In model experiments, template switching captured about one uniquely barcoded TCR beta cDNA molecule for every two T cells. To track age-related changes in TCR beta repertoire diversity, the study relied on deep sequencing normalized with unique cDNA molecular identifiers. The donors were divided into four age groups: young (average around 16 years), middle-aged (roughly 40), aged (about 60) and long-lived (about 80). To avoid experimental bias, donors of different ages were spread randomly across the sequencing lanes. Using the same blood draw, the study looked at two additional independent replicas of 1 million unique cDNA reads for two donors, one aged 18 to 30 and the other aged 80 or older. The paper as a whole reports these results and caveats: Compared with the aged group, the long-lived group had more naive CD4+ T cells, fewer expanded clones and increased TCR diversity, suggesting age selection. The CMV infection status of donors was not known, potentially confounding age-related changes in expanded clonotypes. Observed TCR beta diversity per million T cells fell roughly linearly with age, and a significant reduction was already apparent by age around 36. There was a strong correlation between observed TCR beta diversity and the percentage of naive T cells measured by flow cytometry. Estimates of total diversity based on one million sequenced T cells were considered lower bounds and underestimates. Conclusive comparison of naive and antigen-experienced compartments was prevented by the profiling of bulk unsorted PBMCs.

Library method: 5' RACE. TCRdb records Illumina HiSeq 2500 as the sequencer. The second PCR ran for roughly 7 to 11 cycles and used a J-beta primer mix along with a sample-barcoded 5' primer. A template-switch 5' adaptor carrying 12 random nucleotides introduced a unique molecular identifier onto each TCR beta cDNA molecule. At least 3 million CDR3-containing paired-end reads were obtained from each sample. First-strand cDNA was synthesized from all RNA with the Mint cDNA synthesis kit, primed by a TRBC-specific oligonucleotide. Following uracil-DNA glycosylase treatment, all cDNA underwent a first 18-cycle PCR with the universal primers M1SS and BC2_uni_R. In the original analysis: For normalization, 1 million high-quality reads, each with a distinct molecular identifier, were randomly selected from each sample. Instead of being binned into consensus sequences, reads that shared molecular identifiers were thrown out. MiTCR, with a Q25 quality threshold and the strictest error-elimination algorithm, was used for CDR3 identification, clonotype clustering and error correction. Lower-bound total TCR beta diversity was estimated with a nonparametric unseen species model using Euler transformation. Through fastp at Q25 and MiXCR, TCRdb rebuilt clones from the public reads, retaining in-frame beta chains. Entries that share a CDR3 protein sequence are merged under the most common genes and DNA. TCRdb's processing, not the study's, gives the V and J calls here. Within this sample are approximately 800,000 distinct CDR3 sequences, with roughly 50% of them counted one time only. About 42% of the sample is taken by the ten largest.

Donors were roughly 40 systemically healthy Caucasian individuals from Russia aged about 6 to 100 years. Roughly 9.5 milliliters of peripheral blood were drawn from each donor into EDTA-treated Vacutainer tubes. PBMCs were isolated by Ficoll-Paque density-gradient centrifugation, with at least 6.5 million obtained per sample. Trizol reagent was used to extract total RNA from PBMCs, with at least 5.5 micrograms per sample. Naive CD45RAhigh/CD27high T cell percentages were measured by flow cytometry on a PBMC aliquot from every donor. V sheds 8 bases and J sheds 8 bases, leaving 16 bases between their ends. CDR1 and CDR2, per the germline V gene, are ENHRY and SYGVKD. Spanning cysteine to phenylalanine, the CDR3 consists of 13 amino acids. The CDR3 DNA has 39 bases and is translated from base 1. For this clonotype: The antigen this receptor binds is unknown. No much larger clone exists at a distance of one base, and base qualities are not known.

The sequencing input was blood. This chain joins TRBV10-3 to TRBJ2-1, with no confident D gene call. This clonotype was obtained from a man of 80 years or more in good health. The bases read TGTGCCATCCTGGCAGAAGCCCCCGATGAGCAGTTCTTC. The encoded protein is CAILAEAPDEQFF.